The entry below describes one TCR beta chain. Its antigen is not identified. TCRdb keeps only in-frame clones here, not all; method: immunoSEQ multiplex PCR. Among tens of thousands of clones, approximately 93% were seen once, and the ten largest hold about 4.5%. This CDR3 is 14 amino acids long. V was clipped by 1 base and J by 2 bases, with 9 bases between them. CDR1 SGHTA and CDR2 FQGNSA come from the germline V gene. The study drew the donors from its approximately 120-subject validation cohort, separate from the approximately 700-subject first cohort. The record originates from a study of cytomegalovirus exposure and HLA in healthy donors. Study-wide results and caveats: Roughly 170 TCR beta chains were listed as cytomegalovirus-associated. Whilst most TCR sequences proved rare, a subset of public TCRs occurred across many donors.

The sequenced sample was PBMCs. The receptor was derived from a man aged 18 to 29 in good health and CMV-seropositive. V usage is TRBV7-2 and J usage is TRBJ2-7; D is ambiguous. The CDR3 sequence: CASSLGTITYEQYF. The CDR3 coding sequence is TGTGCCAGCAGCTTAGGAACTATCACCTACGAGCAGTACTTC. The full variable domain, with the rest looked up from reference TRBV7-2 and TRBJ2-7, is GAGVSQSPSNKVTEKGKDVELRCDPISGHTALYWYRQSLGQGLEFLIYFQGNSAPDKSGLPSDRFSAERTGGSVSTLTIQRTQQEDSAVYLCASSLGTITYEQYFGPGTRLTVT.